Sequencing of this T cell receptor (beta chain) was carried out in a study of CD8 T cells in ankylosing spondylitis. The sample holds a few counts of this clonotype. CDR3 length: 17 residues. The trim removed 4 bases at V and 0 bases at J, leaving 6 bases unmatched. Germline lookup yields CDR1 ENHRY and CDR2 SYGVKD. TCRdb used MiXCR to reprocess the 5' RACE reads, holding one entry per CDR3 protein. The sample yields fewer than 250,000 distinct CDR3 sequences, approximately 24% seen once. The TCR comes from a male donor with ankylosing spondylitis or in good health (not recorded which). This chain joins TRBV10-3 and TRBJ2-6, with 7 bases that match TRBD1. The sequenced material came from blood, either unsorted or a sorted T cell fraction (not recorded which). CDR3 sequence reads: CAISAWTGLSGANVLTF. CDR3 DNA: TGTGCCATCAGTGCTTGGACAGGACTCTCTGGGGCCAACGTCCTGACTTTC.